The 10 T cell receptor beta chains in this list originate from one sample, sequenced in a study of blood T cell repertoires in COVID-19. Assay used: immunoSEQ multiplex PCR; TCRdb lists only in-frame clones, some missing. The sample contains around 320,000 clones, nearly 90% of which appear only once. Sequenced: PBMCs or T cells enriched from blood (not recorded which). The origin of the receptors is a woman younger than 30 with acute COVID-19.

This clone was seen a single time. The rearrangement uses TRBV30 and TRBJ1-4; TRBD1 is a possible D gene (5 bases). Trimming took 1 base from V and 6 from J, leaving 6 bases between them. CDR1 GTSNPN and CDR2 SVGIG come from the germline V gene (reference sequence). This CDR3 is built from 12 residues. The CDR3 loop is CAWSGGDEKLFF. As DNA, the CDR3 is TGTGCCTGGAGTGGGGGGGATGAAAAACTGTTTTTT.

The V call is TRBV19, the J call TRBJ2-4, with 12 bases matching TRBD2. This CDR3 contains 18 residues. Germline CDR1 is LNHDA and CDR2 is SQIVND (reference sequence). The ends lost 5 bases at V and 0 bases at J; junction bases unmatched: 8. This CDR3 is CASSPSGRAVLAKNIQYF. The CDR3 bases are TGTGCCAGTAGTCCTAGCGGGAGGGCCGTTTTAGCCAAAAACATTCAGTACTTC.

The chain is built from TRBV30 and TRBJ1-3; D unclear. The CDR3 has 16 amino acids. Germline V gene data show CDR1 as GTSNPN and CDR2 as SVGIG (reference sequence). V was trimmed by 4 bases and J by 0 bases, leaving 16 bases between them. CDR3 amino acids: CAWKRQARLSGNTIYF. The CDR3 nucleotides are TGTGCCTGGAAACGACAAGCACGGCTCTCTGGAAACACCATATATTTT.

The V and J genes are TRBV3-1 (or the pseudogene TRBV3-2) and TRBJ1-5; D is unclear. Trimming pared 1 base from V and 6 bases from J, leaving 10 bases between. The CDR3 runs 14 residues. The germline V gene has CDR1 LGHDT and CDR2 YNNKEL (reference sequence). In DNA, the CDR3 is TGTGCCAGCAGCCAAGTCTTAGCTGCTCAGCCCCAGCATTTT. Translating gives CASSQVLAAQPQHF.

This clone showed up just a few times. J is TRBJ1-6 and V is TRBV6-1, with D unclear. Germline V gene data show CDR1 as MNHNS and CDR2 as SASEGT. V gave up 0 bases and J gave up 2 bases, with 17 bases separating them. The CDR3 is made up of 19 amino acids. The CDR3 DNA reads as TGTGCCAGCAGTGAAGCGGCGGTTGCCCCCGGTCCCTATAATTCACCCCTCCACTTT. It is translated as CASSEAAVAPGPYNSPLHF.

V gene TRBV6-5 combines with J gene TRBJ2-3; 12 positions agree with TRBD2. This CDR3 contains 15 residues. Looked up from germline, CDR1 is MNHEY and CDR2 is SVGAGI. With V trimmed by 2 bases and J by 4 bases, 1 base remained unmatched. The CDR3 DNA is TGTGCCAGCAGTTACCTAGCGGGAGGGGCAGATACGCAGTATTTT. Encoded protein: CASSYLAGGADTQYF.

The chain uses TRBV14 and TRBJ1-2, with 7 positions matching TRBD1. The length of the CDR3 is 14 residues. Germline lookup yields CDR1 SGHDN and CDR2 FVKESK. V lost 1 base to trimming and J lost 8 bases; unmatched junction nucleotides: 7. This CDR3 is CASSQANRGGGYTF. Here the CDR3 DNA reads TGTGCCAGCAGCCAAGCCAACAGGGGTGGCGGCTACACCTTC.

This clone came up once. The rearrangement joins TRBV27 to TRBJ1-2; possibly TRBD1 for D (6 bases). There are 12 residues in the CDR3. Per germline, CDR1 MNHEY and CDR2 SMNVEV (reference sequence). The V and J ends lost 8 bases and 8 bases respectively, with 15 bases between them. The CDR3 sequence is CASGVTGHGYTF. The CDR3 DNA is TGTGCCAGCGGAGTAACAGGGCACGGCTACACCTTC.

The chain combines TRBV28 with TRBJ2-7; 7 bases map to TRBD2. CDR3 length equals 17 residues. Germline CDR1 reads MDHEN; CDR2 reads SYDVKM. Unmatched junction bases numbered 15, after V lost 7 bases and J lost 0 bases. The CDR3: CASTSEGSGVSSYEQYF. The CDR3, as DNA: TGTGCCAGCACCTCCGAGGGGAGCGGGGTTAGCTCCTACGAGCAGTACTTC.

The chain links TRBV11-2 to TRBJ2-7; TRBD1 matches 8 bases. The junction had 5 bases not matched to a gene; V was cut back by 4 bases and J by 6 bases. Germline-derived CDR1 and CDR2 are SGHAT and FQNNGV. This CDR3 has 13 residues. The chain's CDR3 is CASSSTGVSEQYF. The CDR3 coding sequence is TGTGCCAGCAGCTCGACAGGGGTGAGCGAGCAGTACTTC.